Detailed here is one T cell receptor beta chain. Seattle-derived patients entered the study during active infection and were followed longitudinally. The data were taken from a study of blood T cell repertoires in COVID-19. Study in general: The United States, Italy and Spain supplied acute and convalescent COVID-19 samples. T cells, B-cell-depleted T cells, or PBMCs provided the cDNA or gDNA that served as material.

As processed by the authors: Scientists estimated how many nucleated cells there were by amplifying reference gene primers. Repertoires were generated with immunoSEQ multiplex PCR, while TCRdb's copy carries only in-frame clones and drops some. The V and J calls and clone size were taken over from that table, and D and trimming were inferred from the DNA. Of roughly 140,000 clones listed, 85% are singletons. The CDR3 contains 16 residues. CDR1 and CDR2 (germline): MNHEY, SVGAGI. V gave up 0 bases and J gave up 7 bases; unmatched junction bases: 4. This TCR came from a woman aged 60-75 years with COVID-19, enrolled during active disease. Sequenced material: peripheral blood. The V and J genes are TRBV6-5 and TRBJ1-6; the match to TRBD1 covers 9 bases. CDR3 loop: CASSYSRDRVNSPLHF. The CDR3 nucleotides read TGTGCCAGCAGTTACTCTCGGGACAGGGTGAATTCACCCCTCCACTTT.